The 13 T cell receptor beta chains in this list originate from one sample, sequenced in a study of molecular identifiers for immune sequencing clone quantification. TCRdb itself ran the PCR reads through MiXCR, one entry per CDR3 protein. The table shows around 470,000 distinct CDR3 sequences, with 25% occurring only once. Sequenced input: naive CD8+ T cells from blood, with Jurkat cell RNA spiked in. Subset here: FACS-sorted CD8+CD4-CCR7+CD45RA+ naive T cells. The receptors stem from a human donor in good health. Some libraries in this study had Jurkat cell RNA spiked in.

This clonotype occurred a few times. The chain recombines TRBV28 with TRBJ2-5; 10 bases fit TRBD2. The germline V gene encodes CDR1 MDHEN and CDR2 SYDVKM. This CDR3 has 17 residues. The trim removed 5 bases at V and 2 bases at J, leaving 11 bases unmatched. The CDR3 reads CASSPRLAGVQQETQYF. DNA for the CDR3: TGTGCCAGCAGTCCCCGTCTAGCGGGAGTGCAACAAGAGACCCAGTACTTC.

With regard to this clonotype: The CDR3 does not end in the conserved phenylalanine or tryptophan, so this is likely a read error. The rearrangement links TRBV5-6 to TRBJ2-5; D unclear. The germline CDR1 and CDR2 sequences are SGHDT and YYEEEE. The V end was cut by 0 bases, the J end by 2 bases, with 11 bases between. The CDR3 is made up of 15 amino acids. The CDR3 is CASSLVRAEQETQYL. The CDR3, as DNA: TGTGCCAGCAGCTTGGTCCGGGCCGAACAAGAGACCCAGTACCTC.

This clonotype came up many times. The chain links TRBV19 to TRBJ2-7; a possible D gene is TRBD2 (7 bases). The germline gives CDR1 LNHDA, CDR2 SQIVND (reference sequence). The length of the CDR3 is 15 residues. Trimming left V 1 base short and J 1 base short, with 11 bases between. CDR3 nucleotides: TGTGCCAGTAGTATAGCGGGGGGCCCTTCCTACGAGCAGTACTTC. Amino acid sequence: CASSIAGGPSYEQYF.

The chain links TRBV4-3 to TRBJ2-7; 7 bases agree with TRBD2. The CDR3 is made up of 16 amino acids. The trim removed 0 bases at V and 2 bases at J, leaving 7 bases unmatched. CDR1 and CDR2 from the germline V gene are LGHNA and YSLEER. The CDR3 loop reads CASSQDTGGSAYEQYF. The CDR3 region has the DNA TGCGCCAGCAGCCAAGATACGGGAGGTTCCGCCTACGAGCAGTACTTC.

The chain combines TRBV4-1 with TRBJ1-2; the D gene is possibly TRBD1 (5 bases). The germline CDR1 and CDR2 sequences are MGHRA and YSYEKL. Trimming stripped 1 base from V and 6 bases from J, with 15 bases between. This CDR3 region has 15 residues. The CDR3 region is CASSQGWGRNDGYTF. CDR3 bases: TGCGCCAGCAGCCAAGGATGGGGCAGGAACGATGGCTACACCTTC.

This chain connects TRBV20-1 to TRBJ2-1; TRBD2 agrees at 10 bases. Trimming cost V 0 bases and J 8 bases; bases outside gene matches: 10. Germline V gene lookup returns CDR1 DFQATT and CDR2 SNEGSKA (reference sequence). This CDR3 is 16 amino acids long. CDR3 sequence: CSARDGSASGGDEQFF. CDR3 DNA: TGCAGTGCTAGAGATGGGTCGGCTAGCGGGGGAGATGAGCAGTTCTTC.

This clonotype was detected many times. The genes are TRBV28 and TRBJ1-1; no clear D gene. This CDR3 has 14 residues. The germline V gene encodes CDR1 MDHEN and CDR2 SYDVKM. The V gene lost 3 bases and the J gene lost 3 bases, with 11 bases spanning the gap. In DNA form, the CDR3 reads TGTGCCAGCAGTTTTGATGTGGCAGACACTGAAGCTTTCTTT. Amino acid sequence: CASSFDVADTEAFF.

This chain uses TRBV14 with TRBJ2-2; no firm D call. The V and J ends lost 6 bases and 3 bases respectively, with 8 bases between them. This CDR3 has 13 residues. Germline V gene lookup returns CDR1 SGHDN and CDR2 FVKESK. The DNA for the CDR3 is TGTGCCAGCAGTCGACCACACACCGGGGAGCTGTTTTTT. It translates to CASSRPHTGELFF.

This clonotype has just a few counts. The chain uses TRBV27 and TRBJ2-2, with TRBD2 as a possible D gene (6 bases). Germline loops: CDR1 MNHEY, CDR2 SMNVEV (reference sequence). This CDR3 contains 14 residues. V dropped 6 bases and J dropped 2 bases, with 10 bases sitting between them. CDR3 nucleotide sequence: TGTGCCAGCAGACCGGGACTTAACACCGGGGAGCTGTTTTTT. Encoded protein: CASRPGLNTGELFF.

The chain joins TRBV23-1 to TRBJ2-3; 10 bases fit TRBD2. TRBV23-1 is filed as an ORF, its function uncertain. J lost 2 bases, V lost 3 bases, and 5 bases had no gene match. There are 16 residues in the CDR3. CDR3 nucleotides: TGCGCCAGCAGTCACTTACTAGCGGGGCTCACAGATACGCAGTATTTT. It codes for CASSHLLAGLTDTQYF.

This clonotype was observed many times. The V gene is TRBV28, the J gene TRBJ2-5; 10 nucleotides line up with TRBD2. The V and J ends lost 1 base and 2 bases, in that order; junction bases with no gene match: 10. Germline assignment: CDR1 MDHEN and CDR2 SYDVKM. This CDR3 has 18 amino acids. CDR3 in amino acids: CASSLYPGVAGGQETQYF. For the CDR3, the DNA is TGTGCCAGCAGTTTATACCCCGGGGTAGCGGGGGGACAAGAGACCCAGTACTTC.

This clonotype was counted only a few times. A much bigger clone sits one base away, suggesting this may be a read error. The chain links TRBV5-3 to TRBJ2-7; D remains ambiguous. TRBV5-3 is an ORF, with its function uncertain. The CDR3 covers 11 residues. Trimming pared 8 bases from V and 3 bases from J, leaving 9 bases between. Here the CDR3 reads CASSRHYEQYF. The CDR3 nucleotides are TGTGCCAGCAGCAGACACTACGAGCAGTACTTC.

This clonotype was observed at least ten times. This chain uses TRBV6-6 with TRBJ1-5; D gene uncertain. CDR1 and CDR2 from the germline V gene are MNHNY and SVGAGI (reference sequence). V lost 2 bases and J 0 bases, leaving 14 bases between the germline ends. The length of the CDR3 is 17 residues. The DNA of the CDR3 is TGTGCCAGCAGTTACCTAGGTGTCGGATATAGCAATCAGCCCCAGCATTTT. Translated, it gives CASSYLGVGYSNQPQHF.